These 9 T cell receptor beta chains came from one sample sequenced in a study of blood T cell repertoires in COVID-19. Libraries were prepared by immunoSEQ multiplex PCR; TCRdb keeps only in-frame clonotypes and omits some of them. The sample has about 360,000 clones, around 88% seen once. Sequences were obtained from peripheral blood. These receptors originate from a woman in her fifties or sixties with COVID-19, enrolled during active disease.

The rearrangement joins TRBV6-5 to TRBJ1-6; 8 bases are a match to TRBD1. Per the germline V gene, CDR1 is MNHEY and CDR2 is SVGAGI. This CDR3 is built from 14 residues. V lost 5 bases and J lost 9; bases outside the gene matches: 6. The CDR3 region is CASSTNRGVSPLHF. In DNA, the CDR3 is TGTGCCAGCAGTACCAACAGGGGGGTTTCACCCCTCCACTTT.

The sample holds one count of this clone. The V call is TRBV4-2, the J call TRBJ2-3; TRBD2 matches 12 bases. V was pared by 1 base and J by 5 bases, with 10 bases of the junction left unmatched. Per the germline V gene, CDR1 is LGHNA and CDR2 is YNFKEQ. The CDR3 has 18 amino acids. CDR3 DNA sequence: TGTGCCAGCAGCCAAGTCTCTAGCGGGGGGGCCTGGGGAGATACGCAGTATTTT. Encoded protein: CASSQVSSGGAWGDTQYF.

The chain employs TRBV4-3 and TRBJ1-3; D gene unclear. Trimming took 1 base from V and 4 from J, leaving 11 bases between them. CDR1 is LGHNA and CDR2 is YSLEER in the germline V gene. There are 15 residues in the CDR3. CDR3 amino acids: CASSQGSRQGNTIYF. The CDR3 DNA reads TGCGCCAGCAGCCAAGGTTCGAGGCAGGGAAACACCATATATTTT.

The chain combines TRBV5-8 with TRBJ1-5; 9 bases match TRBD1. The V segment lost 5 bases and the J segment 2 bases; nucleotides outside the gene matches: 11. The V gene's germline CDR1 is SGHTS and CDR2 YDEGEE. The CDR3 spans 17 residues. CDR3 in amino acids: CASSFRTGARGNQPQHF. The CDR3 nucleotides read TGTGCCAGCAGTTTTAGGACAGGGGCCCGGGGCAATCAGCCCCAGCATTTT.

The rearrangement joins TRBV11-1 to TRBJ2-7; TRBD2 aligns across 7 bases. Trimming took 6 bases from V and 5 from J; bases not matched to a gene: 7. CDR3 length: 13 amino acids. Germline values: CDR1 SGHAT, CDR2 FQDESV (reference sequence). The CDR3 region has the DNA TGTGCCAGCAGGCCGGGGGGTGAGAACGAGCAGTACTTC. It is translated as CASRPGGENEQYF.

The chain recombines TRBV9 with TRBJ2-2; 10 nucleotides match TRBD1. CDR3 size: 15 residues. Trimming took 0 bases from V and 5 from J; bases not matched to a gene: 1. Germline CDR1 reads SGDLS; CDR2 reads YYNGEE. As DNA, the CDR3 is TGTGCCAGCAGCGTAGGGACAGGGGGGACCGGGGAGCTGTTTTTT. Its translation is CASSVGTGGTGELFF.

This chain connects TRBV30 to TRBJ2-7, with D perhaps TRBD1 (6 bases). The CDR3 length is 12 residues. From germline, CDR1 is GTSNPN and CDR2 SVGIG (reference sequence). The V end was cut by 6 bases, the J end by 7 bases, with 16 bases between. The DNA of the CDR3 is TGTGCCTGCCAACCCGGCAGGGGAGAGCAGTACTTC. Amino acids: CACQPGRGEQYF.

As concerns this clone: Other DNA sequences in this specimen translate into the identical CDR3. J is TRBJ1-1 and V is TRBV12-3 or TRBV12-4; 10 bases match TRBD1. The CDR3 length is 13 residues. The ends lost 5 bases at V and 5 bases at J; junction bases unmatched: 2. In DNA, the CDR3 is TGTGCCAGCAGTGGACAGGGGGGAACTGAAGCTTTCTTT. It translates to CASSGQGGTEAFF.

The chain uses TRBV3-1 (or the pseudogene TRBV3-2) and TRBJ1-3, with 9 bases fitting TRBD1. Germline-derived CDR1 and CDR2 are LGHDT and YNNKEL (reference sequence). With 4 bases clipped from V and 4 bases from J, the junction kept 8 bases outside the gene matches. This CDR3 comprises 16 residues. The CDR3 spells CASSRLDRGDGNTIYF. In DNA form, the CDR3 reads TGTGCCAGCAGCCGGTTAGACAGGGGGGACGGAAACACCATATATTTT.